A single sample gave rise to the 10 T cell receptor beta chains below, sequenced in a study of beta chain features in type 1 diabetes. Expressed TCRB transcripts were sequenced because the isolated RNA had all been reverse transcribed beforehand. TCRdb keeps only in-frame clones here, not all; method: immunoSEQ multiplex PCR. Seen here are tens of thousands of clones, roughly a third observed once, and the top ten hold 0.45% to 0.55%. Sequences were obtained from stem cell memory CD4+ T cells from blood. These receptors were taken from a woman under 30 in good health.

The rearrangement uses TRBV27 and TRBJ2-2; the match to TRBD1 covers 12 bases. This CDR3 comprises 16 residues. Germline V gene data show CDR1 as MNHEY and CDR2 as SMNVEV (reference sequence). The V gene end was trimmed by 3 bases and the J gene end by 6 bases; junction bases not matched to a gene: 5. CDR3 sequence reads: CASSFPRDRGPGELFF. In DNA form, the CDR3 reads TGTGCCAGCAGTTTCCCCCGGGACAGGGGGCCCGGGGAGCTGTTTTTT.

The CDR3 nucleotides are TGTGCCAGTAGTATATACGGGGGACTAGCCAATGAGCAGTTCTTC. Its protein product is CASSIYGGLANEQFF. The chain links TRBV19 to TRBJ2-1, with 9 bases identical to TRBD2. CDR1 is LNHDA, CDR2 SQIVND, per germline (reference sequence). After removal of 2 bases from V and 6 bases from J, the junction contained 5 bases not matched to a gene. The CDR3 covers 15 residues. Based on the CDR3 plus reference TRBV19 and TRBJ2-1, the full variable domain is DGGITQSPKYLFRKEGQNVTLSCEQNLNHDAMYWYRQDPGQGLRLIYYSQIVNDFQKGDIAEGYSVSREKKESFPLTVTSAQKNPTAFYLCASSIYGGLANEQFFGPGTRLTVL.

This clone has only a few counts. The rearrangement joins TRBV4-2 to TRBJ2-3; weak D call: TRBD2 (5 bases). The germline V and J ends were trimmed by 3 bases and 1 base, with 14 bases remaining between them. CDR3 length equals 16 residues. CDR1 and CDR2 from the germline V gene are LGHNA and YNFKEQ. The CDR3 sequence: CASSQNIGVGTDTQYF. As DNA, the CDR3 is TGTGCCAGCAGCCAGAACATCGGGGTTGGCACAGATACGCAGTATTTT.

This clone turned up a few times. The V and J genes are TRBV18 and TRBJ1-5; perhaps TRBD1 as D (6 bases). This CDR3 has 15 amino acids. The V end was cut by 1 base, the J end by 3 bases, with 10 bases between. CDR1 is KGHSH, CDR2 LQKENI, per germline. CDR3 region: CASSPLGTPNQPQHF. The CDR3 region has the DNA TGTGCCAGCTCACCACTCGGGACACCCAATCAGCCCCAGCATTTT. The full variable domain, completed using reference TRBV18 and TRBJ1-5, is NAGVMQNPRHLVRRRGQEARLRCSPMKGHSHVYWYRQLPEEGLKFMVYLQKENIIDESGMPKERFSAEFPKEGPSILRIQQVVRGDSAAYFCASSPLGTPNQPQHFGDGTRLSIL.

The rearrangement links TRBV6-1 to TRBJ2-3, with D perhaps TRBD1 (5 bases). V lost 3 bases and J lost 3, with 10 bases in between. Germline-derived CDR1 and CDR2 are MNHNS and SASEGT. The CDR3 loop spans 14 amino acids. The CDR3 nucleotides read TGTGCCAGCAGTGAGGGGCAGGGTACAGATACGCAGTATTTT. Translated, it gives CASSEGQGTDTQYF.

This clone was observed a handful of times. The chain is built from TRBV10-2 and TRBJ2-7; 8 positions match TRBD2. The J segment lost 1 base and the V segment lost 4 bases, leaving 6 bases of the junction unmatched. The CDR3 totals 15 residues. Germline CDR1 is WSHSY and CDR2 is SAAADI. CDR3 in amino acids: CASSGSGSISYEQYF. CDR3 coding DNA: TGCGCCAGCAGTGGAAGCGGGAGTATTTCCTACGAGCAGTACTTC.

Comment on this clone: The sample contains more than one DNA sequence encoding this CDR3. The chain combines TRBV5-1 with TRBJ1-1; D might be TRBD1 (5 bases). This CDR3 has 14 residues. The V end lost 0 bases, the J end lost 1 base, and 7 bases lay between the germline ends. Germline assignment: CDR1 SGHRS and CDR2 YFSETQ. DNA of the CDR3: TGCGCCAGCAGCTTGGGACAGACGAACACTGAAGCTTTCTTT. It translates to CASSLGQTNTEAFF.

The chain is built from TRBV4-1 and TRBJ2-1; 8 bases are shared with TRBD2. The J segment lost 7 bases and the V segment lost 1 base, leaving 9 bases of the junction unmatched. CDR3 length: 16 residues. The germline V gene has CDR1 MGHRA and CDR2 YSYEKL. The CDR3 region is CASSQVSAGGGNEQFF. CDR3 sequence (DNA): TGCGCCAGCAGCCAAGTCTCGGCGGGAGGAGGGAATGAGCAGTTCTTC.

The chain employs TRBV7-6 and TRBJ1-2; TRBD1 matches at 9 bases. CDR1 and CDR2 from the germline V gene are SGHVS and FNYEAQ. V trimming: 4 bases; J trimming: 8 bases; junction bases outside the gene matches: 11. This CDR3 has 15 amino acids. CDR3 in amino acids: CASSWGGQGSEGYTF. CDR3 DNA sequence: TGTGCCAGCAGCTGGGGCGGACAGGGGTCGGAGGGCTACACCTTC.

V and J are TRBV11-2 and TRBJ2-7; the D gene is possibly TRBD1 (6 bases). The V end lost 4 bases, the J end lost 6 bases, and 13 bases lay between the germline ends. The germline V gene encodes CDR1 SGHAT and CDR2 FQNNGV. The length of the CDR3 is 13 residues. This CDR3 reads CASSSPGHSEQYF. CDR3 DNA sequence: TGTGCCAGCAGCTCACCGGGACATTCCGAGCAGTACTTC.